One and the same sample provided the 19 T cell receptor beta chains below, sequenced in a study of T-cell memory formation after mild COVID-19. MiXCR, run by TCRdb on the 5' RACE reads, gives a single entry per CDR3 protein. The profile shows about 450,000 distinct CDR3 sequences, about a quarter of them singletons. The material sequenced was PBMCs or a T cell subset sorted from them (not recorded which). All receptors come from an adult woman who had mild COVID-19 (a few samples of this study predate the infection). Cell type and time point are not known.

The chain recombines TRBV6-6 with TRBJ1-1; D is unclear. Germline V CDR1 and CDR2: MNHNY, SVGAGI (reference sequence). With 6 bases removed from V and 5 bases from J, the gap between germline ends came to 16 bases. This CDR3 has 14 amino acids. CDR3 sequence: CASRVPERWTEAFF. The CDR3 nucleotides read TGTGCCAGCAGAGTCCCGGAACGCTGGACTGAAGCTTTCTTT.

In its sample, this clonotype was seen a few times. This chain connects TRBV28 to TRBJ2-3; TRBD2 aligns across 9 bases. The CDR3 totals 19 residues. Germline trimming cut 4 bases from V and 0 bases from J; bases unmatched to any gene: 14. The V gene's germline CDR1 is MDHEN and CDR2 SYDVKM. The chain's CDR3 is CASSSPFVSGRLSTDTQYF. CDR3 in DNA: TGTGCCAGCAGTTCCCCCTTCGTGAGCGGGAGGCTGAGCACAGATACGCAGTATTTT.

In its sample, this clonotype was seen a few times. The chain couples TRBV6-6 to TRBJ2-6; D gene uncertain. Trimming left V 7 bases short and J 4 bases short, with 5 bases between. Germline V gives CDR1 MNHNY, CDR2 SVGAGI (reference sequence). The CDR3 spans 12 residues. CDR3 bases: TGTGCCAGCACCGCCGGGGCCAACGTCCTGACTTTC. Translation: CASTAGANVLTF.

The genes are TRBV6-1 and TRBJ2-7, with TRBD2 as a possible D gene (6 bases). The germline gives CDR1 MNHNS, CDR2 SASEGT. Trimming pared 4 bases from V and 3 bases from J, leaving 10 bases between. The CDR3 loop spans 13 amino acids. Here the CDR3 DNA reads TGTGCCAGCAGTGCCCGGGAGAACTACGAGCAGTACTTC. Protein: CASSARENYEQYF.

The V gene is TRBV12-3 or TRBV12-4, the J gene TRBJ1-1, with D unresolved. The CDR3 has 13 residues. V was clipped by 5 bases and J by 3 bases, with 10 bases between them. This chain's CDR3 is CASSTPGHTEAFF. The CDR3 nucleotides are TGTGCCAGCAGTACACCCGGGCACACTGAAGCTTTCTTT.

The chain couples TRBV20-1 to TRBJ2-5; 12 bases line up with TRBD2. Germline loops: CDR1 DFQATT, CDR2 SNEGSKA (reference sequence). V dropped 3 bases and J dropped 5; count of bases not matched to a gene: 10. The CDR3 contains 16 residues. The CDR3 DNA reads TGCAGTGCTAGTTGGGCTAGCGGGGGGGCTCCTGAGACCCAGTACTTC. Translating it yields CSASWASGGAPETQYF.

The chain is built from TRBV6-6 and TRBJ2-5, with D perhaps matching TRBD1 (6 bases). The CDR3 sequence is 16 residues long. From germline, CDR1 is MNHNY and CDR2 SVGAGI (reference sequence). V lost 4 bases to trimming and J lost 3 bases, with 18 bases between them. DNA for the CDR3: TGTGCCAGCAGTTCTTGGGGTCGTAGGGGGAAAGAGACCCAGTACTTC. Protein product: CASSSWGRRGKETQYF.

This clonotype was counted only a few times. The chain combines TRBV7-2 with TRBJ2-3; 15 bases match TRBD2. Germline CDR1 reads SGHTA; CDR2 reads FQGNSA. The CDR3 is 18 residues long. V was pared by 2 bases and J by 4 bases, with 7 bases of the junction left unmatched. The CDR3 region has the DNA TGTGCCAGCAGCTTAATCCGGACTAGCGGGGGGGCTGCAGATACGCAGTATTTT. This translates into CASSLIRTSGGAADTQYF. Combining the CDR3 with reference TRBV7-2 and TRBJ2-3 gives the whole variable domain GAGVSQSPSNKVTEKGKDVELRCDPISGHTALYWYRQSLGQGLEFLIYFQGNSAPDKSGLPSDRFSAERTGGSVSTLTIQRTQQEDSAVYLCASSLIRTSGGAADTQYFGPGTRLTVL.

V gene TRBV6-1 combines with J gene TRBJ2-1, with 9 bases aligning to TRBD1. Germline assignment: CDR1 MNHNS and CDR2 SASEGT. V shed 5 bases, J shed 7 bases, and the junction held 9 bases outside the gene matches. CDR3 length: 15 amino acids. This CDR3 is CASSPTGGIGNEQFF. In DNA, the CDR3 is TGTGCCAGCAGTCCGACAGGGGGAATCGGGAATGAGCAGTTCTTC.

The rearrangement uses TRBV4-1 and TRBJ2-3; 13 bases align to TRBD2. The CDR3 spans 20 residues. Germline V gene data show CDR1 as MGHRA and CDR2 as YSYEKL. V shed 0 bases and J 2 bases; nucleotides not matched to a gene: 11. DNA of the CDR3: TGCGCCAGCAGCCAAGATTCGACTAGCGGGGGGCGCACCCCCACAGATACGCAGTATTTT. Protein product: CASSQDSTSGGRTPTDTQYF.

The rearrangement links TRBV29-1 to TRBJ2-4; D is ambiguous. Trimming took 4 bases from V and 0 from J, leaving 7 bases between them. In germline, CDR1 is SQVTM, CDR2 ANQGSEA. CDR3 length equals 13 residues. The CDR3 bases are TGCAGCGTTGGGGTTGTAGCCAAAAACATTCAGTACTTC. It specifies CSVGVVAKNIQYF.

This clonotype has more than one count but fewer than ten. J is TRBJ2-2 and V is TRBV5-4; D unclear. The CDR3 has 15 residues. Germline V gene sequence: CDR1 SGHNT, CDR2 YYREEE (reference sequence). V lost 1 base, J lost 0 bases, and 7 bases lay in between. As DNA, the CDR3 is TGTGCCAGCAGCTTGAAAAGCGCGAACACCGGGGAGCTGTTTTTT. It encodes CASSLKSANTGELFF.

As for this clonotype: One end of the junction fails to match germline, which may point to a read error. The chain recombines TRBV6-1 with TRBJ2-7; either TRBD1 or TRBD2 may supply D (5 bases each). The CDR3 runs 13 residues. CDR1 and CDR2 from the germline V gene are MNHNS and SASEGT. The CDR3 DNA sequence: TGTGCCAGCAGACGCAATACCTGGGACCGGGCGGACTTC. Its translation: CASRRNTWDRADF.

In its sample, this clonotype was seen a few times. V gene TRBV27 combines with J gene TRBJ1-1; D unclear. The length of the CDR3 is 12 residues. Trimming pared 1 base from V and 8 bases from J, leaving 8 bases between. Germline V lookup: CDR1 MNHEY, CDR2 SMNVEV (reference sequence). The CDR3 sequence is CASSLLWGEAFF. In DNA form, the CDR3 reads TGTGCCAGCAGTTTATTATGGGGAGAAGCTTTCTTT.

The chain has TRBV6-5 and TRBJ1-2; 7 bases are a match to TRBD1. From germline, CDR1 is MNHEY and CDR2 SVGAGI. V shed 6 bases and J 5 bases; nucleotides not matched to a gene: 12. The CDR3 is 15 residues long. The CDR3 reads CASSKRGQEGYGYTF. Written as DNA, the CDR3 is TGTGCCAGCAGCAAGAGAGGACAGGAGGGTTATGGCTACACCTTC.

Only a few counts were recorded for this clonotype. The chain has TRBV6-5 and TRBJ1-1; no definite D call. The germline gives CDR1 MNHEY, CDR2 SVGAGI. The CDR3 totals 16 residues. V was clipped by 0 bases and J by 0 bases, with 11 bases between them. The CDR3 spells CASSYSRRGLNTEAFF. CDR3 nucleotide sequence: TGTGCCAGCAGTTACTCCCGCCGGGGATTGAACACTGAAGCTTTCTTT.

This rearrangement joins TRBV7-3 to TRBJ2-2, with D uncertain. The germline V and J ends were trimmed by 5 bases and 2 bases, with 18 bases remaining between them. CDR3 size: 17 residues. Per the germline V gene, CDR1 is SGHTA and CDR2 is FQGTGA. In DNA form, the CDR3 reads TGTGCCAGCAGCCGATCTAGGGTAGGCGGAAACACCGGGGAGCTGTTTTTT. Translation gives CASSRSRVGGNTGELFF.

This clonotype has a handful of counts. The rearrangement joins TRBV11-1 to TRBJ2-5; tentative D call: TRBD2 (6 bases). Germline CDR1 is SGHAT and CDR2 is FQDESV (reference sequence). Trimming left V 5 bases short and J 5 bases short, with 15 bases between. The CDR3 is 14 residues long. The CDR3, as DNA: TGTGCCAGCAGCCGCGGGGACCCATGGGAGACCCAGTACTTC. Protein: CASSRGDPWETQYF.

The J gene is TRBJ1-2, the V gene TRBV7-6, with D possibly being TRBD1 (5 bases). This CDR3 has 13 amino acids. V was cut by 5 bases and J by 3 bases, with 10 bases left in between. CDR1 SGHVS and CDR2 FNYEAQ come from the germline V gene. For the CDR3, the DNA is TGTGCCAGCAGCAGGGGTCAGGACTATGGCTACACCTTC. Amino acids: CASSRGQDYGYTF. Full variable domain (outside the CDR3, taken from reference TRBV7-6 and TRBJ1-2): GAGVSQSPRYKVTKRGQDVALRCDPISGHVSLYWYRQALGQGPEFLTYFNYEAQQDKSGLPNDRFSAERPEGSISTLTIQRTEQRDSAMYRCASSRGQDYGYTFGSGTRLTVV.